This TCR beta chain was found in a study of blood T cell repertoires in COVID-19. In the study overall: Collection of acute and convalescent COVID-19 samples took place in the United States, Italy and Spain.

The authors' processing: Amplification with reference gene primers provided the estimates of nucleated cell counts. Assay used: immunoSEQ multiplex PCR; TCRdb lists only in-frame clones, some missing. V and J calls plus clone size are reproduced from that table; the DNA served to infer D and trimming. The data show over 600,000 clones, 85% to 90% seen once. The germline gives CDR1 GTSNPN, CDR2 SVGIG (reference sequence). V was trimmed by 0 bases and J by 8 bases, leaving 8 bases between them. The CDR3 is 13 residues long. The sample holds a few counts of this clone. The sample comprised peripheral blood. V and J are TRBV30 and TRBJ1-6; D is ambiguous. The TCR sequence derives from a woman aged 18-29 years with acute or convalescent COVID-19. CDR3 protein: CAWSVREDSPLHF. Here the CDR3 DNA reads TGTGCCTGGAGTGTACGGGAGGATTCACCCCTCCACTTT.